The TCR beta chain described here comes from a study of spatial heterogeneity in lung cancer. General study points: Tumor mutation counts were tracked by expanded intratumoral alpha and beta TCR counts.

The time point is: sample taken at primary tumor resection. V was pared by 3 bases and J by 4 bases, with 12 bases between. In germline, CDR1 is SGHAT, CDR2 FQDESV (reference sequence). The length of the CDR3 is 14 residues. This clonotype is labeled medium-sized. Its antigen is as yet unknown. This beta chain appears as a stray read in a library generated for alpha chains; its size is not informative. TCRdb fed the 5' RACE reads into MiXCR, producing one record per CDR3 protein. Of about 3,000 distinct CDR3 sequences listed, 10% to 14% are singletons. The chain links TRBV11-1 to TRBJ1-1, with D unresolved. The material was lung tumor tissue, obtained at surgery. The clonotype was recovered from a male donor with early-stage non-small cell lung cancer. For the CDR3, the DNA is TGTGCCAGCAGCTTCGGCGAGGGTGGCACTGAAGCTTTCTTT. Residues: CASSFGEGGTEAFF.